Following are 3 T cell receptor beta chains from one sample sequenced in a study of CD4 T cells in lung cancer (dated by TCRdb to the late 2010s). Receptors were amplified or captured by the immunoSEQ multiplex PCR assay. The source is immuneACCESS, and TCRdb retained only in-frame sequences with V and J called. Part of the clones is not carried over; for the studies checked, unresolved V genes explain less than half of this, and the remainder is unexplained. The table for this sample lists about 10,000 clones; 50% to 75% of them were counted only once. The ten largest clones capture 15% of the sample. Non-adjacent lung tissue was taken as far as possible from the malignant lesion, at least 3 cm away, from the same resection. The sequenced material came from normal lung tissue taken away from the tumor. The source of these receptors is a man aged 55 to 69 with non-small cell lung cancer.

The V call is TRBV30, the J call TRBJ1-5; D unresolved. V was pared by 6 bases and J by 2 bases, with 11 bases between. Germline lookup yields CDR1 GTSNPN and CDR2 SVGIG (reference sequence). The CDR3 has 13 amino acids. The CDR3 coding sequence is TGTGCCTGTCGGGGAAGGGGCAATCAGCCCCAGCATTTT. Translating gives CACRGRGNQPQHF.

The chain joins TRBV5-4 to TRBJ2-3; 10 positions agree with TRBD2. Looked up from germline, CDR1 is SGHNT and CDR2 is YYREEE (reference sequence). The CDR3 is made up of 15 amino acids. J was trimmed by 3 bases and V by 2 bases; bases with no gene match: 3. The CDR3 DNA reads TGTGCCAGCAGCTTTATACTAGCGGGGACAGATACGCAGTATTTT. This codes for CASSFILAGTDTQYF. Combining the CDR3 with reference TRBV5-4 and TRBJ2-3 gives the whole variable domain ETGVTQSPTHLIKTRGQQVTLRCSSQSGHNTVSWYQQALGQGPQFIFQYYREEENGRGNFPPRFSGLQFPNYSSELNVNALELDDSALYLCASSFILAGTDTQYFGPGTRLTVL.

The CDR3, as DNA: TGTGCCAGCAGCTCTCCAGCGGGAGGGAGAGGTGAGCAGTTCTTC. Translating gives CASSSPAGGRGEQFF. The gene calls are TRBV7-9 and TRBJ2-1; 10 nucleotides match TRBD2. CDR3 size: 15 residues. From germline, CDR1 is SEHNR and CDR2 FQNEAQ (reference sequence). J lost 9 bases, V lost 4 bases, and 9 bases had no gene match.